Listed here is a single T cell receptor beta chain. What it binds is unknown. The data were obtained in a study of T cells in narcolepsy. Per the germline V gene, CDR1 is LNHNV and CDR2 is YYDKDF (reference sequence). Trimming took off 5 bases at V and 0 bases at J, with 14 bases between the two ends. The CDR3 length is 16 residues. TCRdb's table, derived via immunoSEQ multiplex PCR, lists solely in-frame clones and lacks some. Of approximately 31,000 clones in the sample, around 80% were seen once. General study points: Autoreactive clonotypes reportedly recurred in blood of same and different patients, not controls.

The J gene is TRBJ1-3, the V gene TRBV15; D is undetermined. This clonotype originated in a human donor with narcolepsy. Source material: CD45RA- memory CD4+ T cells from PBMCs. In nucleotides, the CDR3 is TGTGCCACCAGCGGACCACATCGGGTCTCTGGAAACACCATATATTTT. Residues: CATSGPHRVSGNTIYF.